A selection of T cell receptor beta chains follows, all from one sample in a study of cytomegalovirus exposure and HLA in healthy donors. Assay: immunoSEQ multiplex PCR; the TCRdb copy retains only in-frame clones and omits some. In the table there are 170,000 or so clones, just under 80% of which are singletons. The sample was PBMCs. These receptor sequences come from a woman aged 45 to 65 in good health and CMV-seropositive. Each CDR3 is given with its conserved first and last residue. Fields, in order: V gene, D gene, CDR3 length, clone size, J gene, CDR3 DNA, CDR3 protein. The D gene is left open where the match is weak. Size is stated for part of the rows, as once, few or many counts, or as a class when the clone is expanded.

V: TRBV11-2
D: NA
length: 15
size: NA
J: TRBJ1-2
DNA: TGTGCCAGCAGCTTGAGCCCAATACCCTACTATGGCTACACCTTC
CDR3: CASSLSPIPYYGYTF

V: TRBV5-1
D: NA
length: 20
size: NA
J: TRBJ2-1
DNA: TGCGCCAGCAGCTTGGTAGCCACCGACCGGGGGATCCGCTCCTACAATGAGCAGTTCTTC
CDR3: CASSLVATDRGIRSYNEQFF

V: TRBV7-3
D: TRBD1
length: 13
size: NA
J: TRBJ2-7
DNA: TGTGCCAGCAGCATTGGGACAGGAAGCGAGCAGTACTTC
CDR3: CASSIGTGSEQYF

V: TRBV7-3
D: TRBD1
length: 14
size: NA
J: TRBJ2-2
DNA: TGTGCCAGCAGGCAGGGGGCGTCCGCCGGGGAGCTGTTTTTT
CDR3: CASRQGASAGELFF

V: TRBV5-1
D: NA
length: 14
size: NA
J: TRBJ2-5
DNA: TGCGCCAGCAGCTTGCTTATCTCCCAAGAGACCCAGTACTTC
CDR3: CASSLLISQETQYF

V: TRBV6-5
D: TRBD1
length: 16
size: NA
J: TRBJ2-7
DNA: TGTGCCAGCAGTTACTCGACAGGGACAGGCTCCTACGAGCAGTACTTC
CDR3: CASSYSTGTGSYEQYF

V: TRBV7-9
D: TRBD2
length: 16
size: NA
J: TRBJ2-1
DNA: TGTGCCAGCAGCCTAGGGCGGGGGGGGTCCTACAATGAGCAGTTCTTC
CDR3: CASSLGRGGSYNEQFF

V: TRBV2
D: TRBD2
length: 15
size: NA
J: TRBJ2-2
DNA: TGTGCCAGCATGGGGACTAGCGGGAACACCGGGGAGCTGTTTTTT
CDR3: CASMGTSGNTGELFF

V: TRBV5-1
D: NA
length: 15
size: NA
J: TRBJ1-6
DNA: TGCGCCAGCAGCTCGGGGTTCGAGAATAATTCACCCCTCCACTTT
CDR3: CASSSGFENNSPLHF

V: TRBV6-5
D: TRBD2
length: 16
size: few
J: TRBJ2-5
DNA: TGTGCCAGCAGTTCCCGGACTAGCGGGGGGGCCCAGACCCAGTACTTC
CDR3: CASSSRTSGGAQTQYF

V: TRBV6-6
D: NA
length: 13
size: few
J: TRBJ1-1
DNA: TGTGCCAGCAAGACTGCAGGGGTGGCTGAAGCTTTCTTT
CDR3: CASKTAGVAEAFF

V: TRBV27
D: TRBD2
length: 17
size: NA
J: TRBJ2-2
DNA: TGTGCCAGCAGCCACGATATTAGCGGGGGGATCACCGGGGAGCTGTTTTTT
CDR3: CASSHDISGGITGELFF

V: TRBV11-2
D: TRBD1
length: 14
size: NA
J: TRBJ1-2
DNA: TGTGCCAGCAGCTTGGAGACAGGGCATCGTGGCTACACCTTC
CDR3: CASSLETGHRGYTF

V: TRBV18
D: TRBD1
length: 15
size: NA
J: TRBJ2-5
DNA: TGTGCCAGCTCACCCCAACAGGGGCCACAAGAGACCCAGTACTTC
CDR3: CASSPQQGPQETQYF

V: TRBV7-4
D: TRBD2
length: 18
size: NA
J: TRBJ2-3
DNA: TGTGCCAGCAGCTCCCCTCCGGGGGGGCCGGGGCACACAGATACGCAGTATTTT
CDR3: CASSSPPGGPGHTDTQYF

V: TRBV20-1
D: TRBD1
length: 11
size: few
J: TRBJ2-1
DNA: TGCAGTGCAGAACAGGGGGATGAGCAGTTCTTC
CDR3: CSAEQGDEQFF

V: TRBV5-1
D: TRBD2
length: 15
size: NA
J: TRBJ2-1
DNA: TGCGCCAGCAGCTTGGGACTAGCGGGGGGAGATGAGCAGTTCTTC
CDR3: CASSLGLAGGDEQFF

V: TRBV10-3
D: TRBD1
length: 14
size: NA
J: TRBJ1-2
DNA: TGTGCCATCAGTGCCGACAGGGGGCAATATGGCTACACCTTC
CDR3: CAISADRGQYGYTF

V: TRBV25-1
D: TRBD1
length: 16
size: NA
J: TRBJ1-4
DNA: TGTGCCAGCAGTGCCCCGGGACAGCAAAGTCGGGGAAAACTGTTTTTT
CDR3: CASSAPGQQSRGKLFF

V: TRBV5-1
D: NA
length: 14
size: NA
J: TRBJ2-5
DNA: TGCGCCAGCAGCTTGGGGCAGGGGAGAGAGACCCAGTACTTC
CDR3: CASSLGQGRETQYF

V: TRBV6-1
D: TRBD1
length: 13
size: once
J: TRBJ2-5
DNA: TGTGCCAGCAGTGTAGACAGGGCGAAGACCCAGTACTTC
CDR3: CASSVDRAKTQYF

V: TRBV11-1
D: TRBD2
length: 17
size: NA
J: TRBJ2-7
DNA: TGTGCCAGCAGCTTAGTAACTAGCGGGGGCCCCGCCTACGAGCAGTACTTC
CDR3: CASSLVTSGGPAYEQYF

V: TRBV7-3
D: NA
length: 13
size: NA
J: TRBJ1-2
DNA: TGTGCCAGCAGCTTCTCGGGGGGTGGAGGCTACACCTTC
CDR3: CASSFSGGGGYTF

V: TRBV7-9
D: NA
length: 12
size: NA
J: TRBJ1-2
DNA: TGTGCCAGCCTCGGTCCTGACTATGGCTACACCTTC
CDR3: CASLGPDYGYTF

V: TRBV27
D: TRBD1
length: 13
size: NA
J: TRBJ2-1
DNA: TGTGCCAGCAGTCCAGGACAGGGGCTAGAGCAGTTCTTC
CDR3: CASSPGQGLEQFF

V: TRBV28
D: TRBD2
length: 14
size: NA
J: TRBJ2-1
DNA: TGTGCCAGCACCGGACTAGCGGGGGGGAATGAGCAGTTCTTC
CDR3: CASTGLAGGNEQFF

V: TRBV4-1
D: NA
length: 16
size: NA
J: TRBJ1-5
DNA: TGCGCCAGCAGCCAAGAGATTGGCAGGTTGAATCAGCCCCAGCATTTT
CDR3: CASSQEIGRLNQPQHF

V: TRBV19
D: TRBD1
length: 12
size: NA
J: TRBJ1-2
DNA: TGTGCCAGTAGAGGAGACAGGGACGGCTACACCTTC
CDR3: CASRGDRDGYTF

V: TRBV18
D: NA
length: 14
size: NA
J: TRBJ2-1
DNA: TGTGCCAGTTTCCTCAACCGGGGATACAATGAGCAGTTCTTC
CDR3: CASFLNRGYNEQFF

V: TRBV14
D: TRBD2
length: 16
size: NA
J: TRBJ2-1
DNA: TGTGCCAGCAGCCGTACTAGCGGGGGAGCATACAATGAGCAGTTCTTC
CDR3: CASSRTSGGAYNEQFF

V: TRBV6-5
D: TRBD1
length: 13
size: NA
J: TRBJ1-5
DNA: TGTGCCATCCGACAGGGGCACAATCAGCCCCAGCATTTT
CDR3: CAIRQGHNQPQHF

V: TRBV5-1
D: NA
length: 14
size: NA
J: TRBJ1-2
DNA: TGCGCCAGCAGCTTGGACAGGACTAACTATGGCTACACCTTC
CDR3: CASSLDRTNYGYTF

V: TRBV6-6
D: NA
length: 12
size: few
J: TRBJ1-6
DNA: TGTGCCAGTAGGGGGGGTAATTCACCCCTCCACTTT
CDR3: CASRGGNSPLHF

V: TRBV7-3
D: TRBD2
length: 15
size: NA
J: TRBJ2-1
DNA: TGTGCCAGCAGCTCGCCCGGGGGGGAATACAATGAGCAGTTCTTC
CDR3: CASSSPGGEYNEQFF

V: TRBV6-5
D: TRBD1
length: 16
size: NA
J: TRBJ2-2
DNA: TGTGCCAGCAGTTATCACCCACAGGGGGAGGCCGGGGAGCTGTTTTTT
CDR3: CASSYHPQGEAGELFF

V: TRBV15
D: NA
length: 15
size: few
J: TRBJ2-6
DNA: TGTGCCACCAGCAGTCCCTCCGACTTCGTGGACGTCCTGACTTTC
CDR3: CATSSPSDFVDVLTF

V: TRBV7-9
D: TRBD1
length: 15
size: NA
J: TRBJ2-5
DNA: TGTGCCAGCAGCTTATCAGGACAGGGCCAAGAGACCCAGTACTTC
CDR3: CASSLSGQGQETQYF

V: TRBV11-2
D: NA
length: 15
size: NA
J: TRBJ2-3
DNA: TGTGCCAGCAGCCGACTAGGGGAACACACAGATACGCAGTATTTT
CDR3: CASSRLGEHTDTQYF

V: TRBV30
D: NA
length: 14
size: NA
J: TRBJ1-3
DNA: TGTGCCGGGGAAAGTGGGGGGTTTGGAAACACCATATATTTT
CDR3: CAGESGGFGNTIYF

V: TRBV7-9
D: NA
length: 15
size: NA
J: TRBJ1-5
DNA: TGTGCCAGCAGCAGGGACACGTATAGCAATCAGCCCCGGCATTTT
CDR3: CASSRDTYSNQPRHF

V: TRBV5-1
D: TRBD1
length: 15
size: NA
J: TRBJ1-5
DNA: TGCGCCAGCAGCTGGACAGGGAGGACAGATCAGCCCCAGCATTTT
CDR3: CASSWTGRTDQPQHF

V: TRBV29-1
D: NA
length: 14
size: NA
J: TRBJ1-5
DNA: TGCAGCGTGGCTAACATGGGGAGCCATCAGCCCCAGCATTTT
CDR3: CSVANMGSHQPQHF

V: TRBV7-6
D: TRBD1
length: 17
size: few
J: TRBJ2-1
DNA: TGTGCCAGCAGCTTAGCTGTACCGGGGACAGCCTACAATGAGCAGTTCTTC
CDR3: CASSLAVPGTAYNEQFF

V: TRBV5-1
D: NA
length: 15
size: NA
J: TRBJ2-2
DNA: TGCGCCAGCAGCGTACCGCAGGTAGTAGCCGGGGAGCTGTTTTTT
CDR3: CASSVPQVVAGELFF

V: TRBV2
D: TRBD1
length: 14
size: NA
J: TRBJ2-1
DNA: TGTGCCAGCGGGGGACAGGTTGGCGGAAGTGAGCAGTTCTTC
CDR3: CASGGQVGGSEQFF

V: TRBV30
D: NA
length: 13
size: NA
J: TRBJ1-5
DNA: TGTGCCTGGGGCAGGGATGGCAATCAGCCCCAGCATTTT
CDR3: CAWGRDGNQPQHF

V: TRBV6-5
D: NA
length: 15
size: NA
J: TRBJ2-2
DNA: TGTGCCAGCAGTGGTCCGGGACACAACACCGGGGAGCTGTTTTTT
CDR3: CASSGPGHNTGELFF

V: TRBV5-1
D: TRBD2
length: 14
size: NA
J: TRBJ2-1
DNA: TGCGCCAGCAGCTACGGGACTAGCGTGAATGAGCAGTTCTTC
CDR3: CASSYGTSVNEQFF